Below are 5 T cell receptor beta chains sequenced from a single sample in a study of T-cell reconstitution after alpha-beta-depleted transplantation in children. The TCRbeta library incorporated unique molecular identifiers. MiXCR, applied by TCRdb to the PCR reads, yields one record per CDR3 protein. Here the sample spans about 610,000 distinct CDR3 sequences, about 10% being singletons. The sequences come from PBMCs from the stem cell graft donor, collected from the stem cell graft. The receptors stem from a human donor who donated a stem cell graft to a child with acute myeloid leukemia.

The V gene is TRBV20-1, the J gene TRBJ2-1; D is perhaps TRBD1 (6 bases). Germline V gene sequence: CDR1 DFQATT, CDR2 SNEGSKA (reference sequence). The V and J ends lost 6 bases and 0 bases respectively, with 12 bases between them. This CDR3 has 14 amino acids. In nucleotides, the CDR3 is TGCAGTGCCTCAGGACAGACCTCCTACAATGAGCAGTTCTTC. It specifies CSASGQTSYNEQFF.

In this sample, this clonotype turned up a few times. V gene TRBV20-1 combines with J gene TRBJ2-7; D might be TRBD1 or TRBD2, each matching 5 bases. V shed 6 bases and J shed 0 bases, with 18 bases lying between them. From germline, CDR1 is DFQATT and CDR2 SNEGSKA (reference sequence). The CDR3 loop spans 15 amino acids. The CDR3 sequence: CSAGKGSPSSYEQYF. DNA of the CDR3: TGCAGTGCGGGGAAGGGGAGCCCCAGCTCCTACGAGCAGTACTTC.

This clonotype was observed a handful of times. V gene TRBV6-5 combines with J gene TRBJ1-5, with D possibly being TRBD1 (6 bases). Germline-derived CDR1 and CDR2 are MNHEY and SVGAGI. CDR3 length equals 17 residues. The V and J ends lost 1 base and 4 bases respectively, with 17 bases between them. For the CDR3, the DNA is TGTGCCAGCAGTTACTTCGGCGTAGGGGGTACGAATCAGCCCCAGCATTTT. Translating gives CASSYFGVGGTNQPQHF.

Many counts were recorded for this clonotype. J is TRBJ2-2 and V is TRBV5-1, with TRBD1 as a possible D gene (5 bases). CDR3 size: 14 residues. Germline lookup yields CDR1 SGHRS and CDR2 YFSETQ. V lost 5 bases and J 7 bases, leaving 15 bases between the germline ends. CDR3 region: CASRTPPGNGELFF. CDR3 bases: TGCGCCAGCAGGACACCCCCAGGGAACGGGGAGCTGTTTTTT.

Comments on this clonotype: One junction end does not reproduce the germline sequence, and a read error may be involved. The V call is TRBV28, the J call TRBJ2-6; TRBD1 agrees at 10 bases. CDR1 is MDHEN, CDR2 SYDVKM, per germline. This CDR3 has 14 amino acids. CDR3 sequence reads: CASSFRQGANGLTF. The CDR3 region has the DNA TGTGCCAGCAGTTTCAGACAGGGGGCCAACGGCCTGACTTTC.